This T cell receptor beta chain was captured by sequencing in a study of T cells in Graves' hyperthyroidism and ophthalmopathy. Regions amplified from RNA transcripts were the TCR beta CDR3 regions. The HTBI set primed first-round TCR CDR3 RT-PCR. In TCRdb, the multiplex PCR reads were re-called with MiXCR into one record per CDR3 protein. The repertoire includes a few hundred thousand distinct CDR3 sequences, 16% of them detected once, and about 3.5% sits in the top ten. Broader study findings: The model's output predicted ophthalmopathy at a median of about 6.5 months prior to onset.

Note on this clonotype: Its antigen is not identified.

Germline CDR1 reads SGHRS; CDR2 reads YFSETQ. V was cut by 0 bases and J by 0 bases, with 10 bases left in between. The CDR3 extends over 15 amino acids. The receptor was isolated from a woman between 40 and 55 years old with Graves' ophthalmopathy. Sequencing was performed on blood. This sequence joins TRBV5-1 and TRBJ2-7; a weak D match, TRBD2 (6 bases). CDR3 sequence (DNA): TGCGCCAGCAGCTTGGCGGAGGGGCGCTCCTACGAGCAGTACTTC. The encoded protein is CASSLAEGRSYEQYF.